This paragraph covers one T cell receptor beta chain sequence. TCRdb ran MiXCR on the 5' RACE reads and lists one entry per CDR3 protein. The table shows some 760,000 distinct CDR3 sequences, with about 18% occurring only once. This sample was taken from a study of identical twins. The germline V gene has CDR1 SGHRS and CDR2 YFSETQ. Trimming removed 4 bases from V and 5 bases from J; junction bases left unmatched: 4. This CDR3 is built from 14 residues. The sample also formed part of further work on T cells expressing NK-cell markers. As that study records: Among eight sequenced donors, seven carried HCMV seropositivity while one was seronegative. Within several experiments, an anti-gamma-delta TCR antibody kept the sorting limited to alpha-beta TCR T cells.

Sequenced material: PBMCs. This TCR was sampled from a woman aged 18-29 years in good health. The chain uses TRBV5-1 and TRBJ1-4, with 8 bases that match TRBD1. The CDR3 coding sequence is TGCGCCAGCAGCCCGGGACAGGCAAATGAAAAACTGTTTTTT. Translation gives CASSPGQANEKLFF.